This T cell receptor beta chain was sequenced in a study of shared clonotypes between healthy human individuals. Study background: The study enrolled a couple of women and a few men aged 18 to 49.

With regard to this clone: One end of the junction fails to match germline, which may point to a read error.

In the original processing: Without quality scores, immunoSEQ junctional reads could not be filtered like full-length reads. Clones were sequenced by immunoSEQ multiplex PCR, and TCRdb holds only the in-frame ones, with some missing. V and J calls and clone size are copied from that table; D and trimming were computed from the DNA. Of over a million clones in the sample, around three quarters were seen once. This TCR was sampled from a man between 18 and 35 years old in good health. Some clones in this sample may be carry-over from other donors' samples. What was sequenced was memory CD4+ T cells from PBMCs. Documented subset: CD45RA-negative fraction.

The CDR3 DNA is TGTGCCAGCAGCTTATTTTTCTCAGGGGGCCGGACTAAACGATACGAGCAGTACTTC. This gives the protein CASSLFFSGGRTKRYEQYF. The rearrangement uses TRBV27 and TRBJ2-7, with 8 nucleotides matching TRBD1. The CDR3 has 19 residues. Germline lookup yields CDR1 MNHEY and CDR2 SMNVEV (reference sequence).